This section outlines one T cell receptor delta chain sequence together with its context. Its binding antigen is unknown. Base qualities are not provided; no much larger clone lies one nucleotide away. The data belong to a study of Vδ1+ human thymocytes (dated by TCRdb to the late 2010s). General notes on the study: The study characterised mRNA-level TRG and TRD CDR3 repertoires of highly purified Vdelta1+ thymocytes from young children as a data resource. Validation of the multiplex-based CDR3 amplicon strategy against 5'RACE-based CDR3 amplicon generation methods had been performed previously. Summary of the overall study and its limitations: Because no clustering by age or sex was observed, donors were not stratified by these variables in the analyses. Because unexpected Vdelta2 sequences could lead to misinterpretation of bulk repertoire data, the authors recommended using highly purified populations and single-cell validation. Donors shared many TRG clonotypes (up to about 6.9x10^3), but TRD repertoires were essentially private, with at most 120 shared. Thymic TRG and TRD repertoires appeared highly polyclonal with Gaussian CDR3 length distributions, unlike oligoclonal peripheral blood repertoires. Although sort purity was high, roughly a fifth of thymic TRD sequences were Vdelta2 (with a few Vdelta3), in contrast to the peripheral blood Vdelta1+ controls.

Thymic samples were depleted of alphabeta T cells, then CD3+ TCRVdelta1+ TCRVdelta2- thymocytes were FACS-sorted. Sorted Vdelta1+ thymocyte purity ranged from roughly 97% to 99.6%. Thymic specimens were obtained from fewer than ten paediatric patients, aged from about 5 days to 16 months, who were undergoing corrective cardiac surgery. Thymic tissue was dispersed, and mononuclear cells were isolated on a Histopaque-1077 density gradient. Staining used anti-TCRVdelta1 clone TS8.2, anti-TCRVdelta2 clone B6, anti-CD3 clone HIT3a and anti-TCRalphabeta clone IP26 antibodies. From the cysteine through the phenylalanine, the CDR3 covers 22 amino acids. The sequence is cut down to CDR3 DNA, 66 bases in frame from base 1. From a lookup of the germline V gene, CDR1 and CDR2 are TSWWSYY and QGS. At the junction V is shortened by 2 bases and J by 1 base; bases outside the gene matches: 23. RNA extraction was performed with the RNeasy mini kit, and reverse transcription was done with Superscript III. CDR3 amplicons were generated by multiplex PCR with pooled V-gene forward primers and a constant-region reverse primer carrying Illumina adaptor overhangs. After gel purification, the amplicons were indexed with Nextera index primers over approximately 8 extra PCR cycles and then purified using AMPure XP beads. Sequencing of libraries was performed on an Illumina MiSeq using paired-end 250 bp reads, dual indexing and a 20% PhiX spike-in. On the authors' methods: Reads were quality checked with FastQC, and TRG read pairs were merged with ea-utils fastq-join. IMGT/HighV-QUEST was used to annotate sequences, retaining only productive sequences with an unambiguous V-gene assignment, and each clonotype was defined by an identical CDR3 sequence. For downstream analysis, VDJtools 1.1.1, tcR 2.2.3, Treemap and vegan Shannon diversity in R 3.4.4 were used. TCRdb reran clone calling on the public reads with CATT; rows sharing one DNA sequence were then combined. These V and J calls are TCRdb output, not the study's own analysis. The sample table shows fewer than 90,000 delta-chain clones, and approximately 37% are seen once. The biggest ten clones account for over 0.2% of the sample.

The sample consisted of Vdelta1+ gamma-delta thymocytes from the thymus. The intended sense of this specimen's cell subset or site label: FACS-sorted CD3+ TCRalphabeta- TCRVdelta1+ TCRVdelta2- thymocytes. This sequence was found in a boy under three years old who had congenital heart surgery. The chain links TRDV1 with TRDJ1; 9 central bases correspond to TRDD3. The nucleotide sequence reads as follows: TGTGCTCTTGGGGAAAGCGGTCATAGAGTTGGGTCTGGGGGATCAACCACCGATAAACTCATCTTT. It translates to CALGESGHRVGSGGSTTDKLIF.